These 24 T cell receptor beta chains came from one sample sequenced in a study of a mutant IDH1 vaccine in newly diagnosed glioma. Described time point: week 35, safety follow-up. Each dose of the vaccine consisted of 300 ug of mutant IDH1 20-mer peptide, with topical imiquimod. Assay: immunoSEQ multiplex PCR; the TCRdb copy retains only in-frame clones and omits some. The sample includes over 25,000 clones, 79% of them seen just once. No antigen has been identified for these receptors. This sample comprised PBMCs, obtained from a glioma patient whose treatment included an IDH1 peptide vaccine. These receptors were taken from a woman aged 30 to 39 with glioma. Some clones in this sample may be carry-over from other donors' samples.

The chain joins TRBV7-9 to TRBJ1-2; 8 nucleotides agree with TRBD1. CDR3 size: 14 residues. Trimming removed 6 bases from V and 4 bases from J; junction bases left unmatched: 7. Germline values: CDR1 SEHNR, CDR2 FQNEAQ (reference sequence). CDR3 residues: CASSPGGPVYGYTF. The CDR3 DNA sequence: TGTGCCAGCAGTCCAGGGGGCCCCGTCTATGGCTACACCTTC.

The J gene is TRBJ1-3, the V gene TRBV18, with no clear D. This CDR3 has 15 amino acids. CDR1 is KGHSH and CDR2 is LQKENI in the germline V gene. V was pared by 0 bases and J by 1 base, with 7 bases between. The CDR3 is CASSPPGRSGNTIYF. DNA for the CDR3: TGTGCCAGCTCACCACCGGGCAGGTCTGGAAACACCATATATTTT.

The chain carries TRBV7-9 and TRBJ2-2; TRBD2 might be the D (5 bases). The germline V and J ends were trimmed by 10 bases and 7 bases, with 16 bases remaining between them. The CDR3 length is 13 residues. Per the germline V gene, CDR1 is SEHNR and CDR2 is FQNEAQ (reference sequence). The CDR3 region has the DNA TGTGCCACCACCCCGTACGCGGGCGGGGAGCTGTTTTTT. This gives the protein CATTPYAGGELFF.

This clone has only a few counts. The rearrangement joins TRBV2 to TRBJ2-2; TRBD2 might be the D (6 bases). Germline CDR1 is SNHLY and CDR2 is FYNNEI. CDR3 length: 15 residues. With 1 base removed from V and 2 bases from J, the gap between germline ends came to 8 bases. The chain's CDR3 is CASSEGGLNTGELFF. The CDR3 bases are TGTGCCAGCAGTGAAGGGGGACTCAACACCGGGGAGCTGTTTTTT.

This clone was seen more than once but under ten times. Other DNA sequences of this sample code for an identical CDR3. This chain's CDR3 is CASSLGGMNTEAFF. The CDR3 DNA sequence: TGTGCCAGCAGTTTGGGGGGAATGAACACTGAAGCTTTCTTT. The chain couples TRBV28 to TRBJ1-1; a weak D match, TRBD1 (5 bases). CDR3 size: 14 residues. The germline gives CDR1 MDHEN, CDR2 SYDVKM. Trimming took off 3 bases at V and 0 bases at J, with 8 bases between the two ends. The full variable domain, rest sourced from reference TRBV28 and TRBJ1-1, is DVKVTQSSRYLVKRTGEKVFLECVQDMDHENMFWYRQDPGLGLRLIYFSYDVKMKEKGDIPEGYSVSREKKERFSLILESASTNQTSMYLCASSLGGMNTEAFFGQGTRLTVV.

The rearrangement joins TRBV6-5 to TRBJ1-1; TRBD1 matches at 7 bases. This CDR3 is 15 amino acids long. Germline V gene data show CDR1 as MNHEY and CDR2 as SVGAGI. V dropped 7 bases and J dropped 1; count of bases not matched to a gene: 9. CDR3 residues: CASTYRAGGNTEAFF. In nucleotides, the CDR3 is TGTGCCAGCACCTATAGGGCAGGGGGGAACACTGAAGCTTTCTTT.

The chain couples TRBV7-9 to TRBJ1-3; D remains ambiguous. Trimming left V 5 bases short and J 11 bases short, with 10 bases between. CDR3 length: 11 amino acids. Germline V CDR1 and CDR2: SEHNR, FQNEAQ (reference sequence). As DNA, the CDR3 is TGTGCCAGCAGCGCCGACATGTCCATATATTTT. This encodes CASSADMSIYF.

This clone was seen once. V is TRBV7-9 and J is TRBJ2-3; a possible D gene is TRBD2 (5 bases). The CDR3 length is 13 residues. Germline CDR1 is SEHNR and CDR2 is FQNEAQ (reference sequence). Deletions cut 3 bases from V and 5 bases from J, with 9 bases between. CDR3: CASSLAAGDTQYF. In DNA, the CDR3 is TGTGCCAGCAGCTTGGCGGCGGGAGATACGCAGTATTTT.

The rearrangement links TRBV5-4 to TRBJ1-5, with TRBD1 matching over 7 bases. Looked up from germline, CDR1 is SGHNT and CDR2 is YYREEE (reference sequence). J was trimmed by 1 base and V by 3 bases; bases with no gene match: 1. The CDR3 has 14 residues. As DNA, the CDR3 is TGTGCCAGCAGCTCACAGGGGAGCAATCAGCCCCAGCATTTT. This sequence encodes CASSSQGSNQPQHF.

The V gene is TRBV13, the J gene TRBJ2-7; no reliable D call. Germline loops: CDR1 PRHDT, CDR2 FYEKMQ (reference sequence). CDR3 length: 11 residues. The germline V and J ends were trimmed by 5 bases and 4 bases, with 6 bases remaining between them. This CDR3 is CASSPRYEQYF. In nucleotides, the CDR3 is TGTGCCAGCAGCCCTCGTTACGAGCAGTACTTC.

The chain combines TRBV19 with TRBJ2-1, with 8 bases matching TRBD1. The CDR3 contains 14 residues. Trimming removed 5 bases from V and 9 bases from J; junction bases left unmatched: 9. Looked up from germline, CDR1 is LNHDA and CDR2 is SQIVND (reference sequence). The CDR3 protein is CASSPGQENGEQFF. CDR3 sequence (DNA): TGTGCCAGTAGTCCGGGACAGGAGAACGGTGAGCAGTTCTTC. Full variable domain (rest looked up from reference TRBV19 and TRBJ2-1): DGGITQSPKYLFRKEGQNVTLSCEQNLNHDAMYWYRQDPGQGLRLIYYSQIVNDFQKGDIAEGYSVSREKKESFPLTVTSAQKNPTAFYLCASSPGQENGEQFFGPGTRLTVL.

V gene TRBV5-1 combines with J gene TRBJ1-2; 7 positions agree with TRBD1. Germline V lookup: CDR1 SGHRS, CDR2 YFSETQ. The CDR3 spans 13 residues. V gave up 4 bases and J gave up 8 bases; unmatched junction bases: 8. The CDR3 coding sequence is TGCGCCAGCAGCCCTTCGACAGGGTTAGGCTACACCTTC. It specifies CASSPSTGLGYTF.

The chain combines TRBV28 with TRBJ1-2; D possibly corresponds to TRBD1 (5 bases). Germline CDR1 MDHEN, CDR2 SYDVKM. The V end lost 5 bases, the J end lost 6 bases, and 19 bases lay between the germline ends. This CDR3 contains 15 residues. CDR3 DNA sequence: TGTGCCAGCAGTCTCCCCGGGACTACCGAAGATGGCTACACCTTC. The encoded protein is CASSLPGTTEDGYTF.

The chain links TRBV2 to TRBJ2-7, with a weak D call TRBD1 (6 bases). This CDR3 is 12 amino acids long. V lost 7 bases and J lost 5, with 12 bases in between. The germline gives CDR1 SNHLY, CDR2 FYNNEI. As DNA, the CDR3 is TGTGCCAGCACCCTACAGGGAAACGAGCAGTACTTC. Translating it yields CASTLQGNEQYF.

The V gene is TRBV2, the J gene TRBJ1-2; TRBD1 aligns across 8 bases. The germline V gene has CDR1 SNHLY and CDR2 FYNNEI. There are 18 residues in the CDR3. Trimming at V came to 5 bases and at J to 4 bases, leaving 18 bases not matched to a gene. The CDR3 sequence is CASSFPGTGFPGGYGYTF. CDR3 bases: TGTGCCAGCAGTTTTCCCGGGACAGGTTTTCCTGGGGGCTATGGCTACACCTTC.

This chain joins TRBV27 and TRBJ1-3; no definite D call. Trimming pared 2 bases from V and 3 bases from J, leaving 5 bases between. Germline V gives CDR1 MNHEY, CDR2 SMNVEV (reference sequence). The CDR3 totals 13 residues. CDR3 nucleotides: TGTGCCAGCAGTTTAACGTTTGGAAACACCATATATTTT. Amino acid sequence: CASSLTFGNTIYF.

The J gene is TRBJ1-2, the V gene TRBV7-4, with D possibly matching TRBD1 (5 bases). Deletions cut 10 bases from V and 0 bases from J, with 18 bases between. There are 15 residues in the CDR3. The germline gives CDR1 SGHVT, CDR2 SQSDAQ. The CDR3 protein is CAIPASGIPNYGYTF. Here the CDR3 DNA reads TGTGCCATCCCAGCTTCAGGGATCCCTAACTATGGCTACACCTTC.

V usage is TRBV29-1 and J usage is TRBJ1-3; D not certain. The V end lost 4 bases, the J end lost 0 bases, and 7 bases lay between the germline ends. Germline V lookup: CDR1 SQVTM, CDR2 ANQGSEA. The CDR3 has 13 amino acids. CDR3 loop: CSVVSFSGNTIYF. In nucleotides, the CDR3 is TGCAGCGTTGTATCCTTCTCTGGAAACACCATATATTTT.

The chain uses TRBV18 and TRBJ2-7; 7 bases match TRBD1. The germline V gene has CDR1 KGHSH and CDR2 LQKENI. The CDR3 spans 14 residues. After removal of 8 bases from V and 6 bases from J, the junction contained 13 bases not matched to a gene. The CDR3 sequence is CASGAGTAAVEQYF. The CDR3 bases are TGTGCCAGCGGGGCAGGGACAGCGGCGGTCGAGCAGTACTTC.

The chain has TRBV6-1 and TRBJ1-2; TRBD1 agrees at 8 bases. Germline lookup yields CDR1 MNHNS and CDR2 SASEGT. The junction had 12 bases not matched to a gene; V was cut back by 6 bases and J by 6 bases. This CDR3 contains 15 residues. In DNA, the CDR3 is TGTGCCAGCAGCGCGACTATGGACAGGGTGAATGGCTACACCTTC. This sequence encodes CASSATMDRVNGYTF.

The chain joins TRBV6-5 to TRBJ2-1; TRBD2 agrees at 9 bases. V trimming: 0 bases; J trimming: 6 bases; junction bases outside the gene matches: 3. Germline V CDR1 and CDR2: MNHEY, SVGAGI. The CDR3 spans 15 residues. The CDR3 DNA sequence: TGTGCCAGCAGTTACTCGCGGCGGGAGGGCAATGAGCAGTTCTTC. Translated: CASSYSRREGNEQFF.

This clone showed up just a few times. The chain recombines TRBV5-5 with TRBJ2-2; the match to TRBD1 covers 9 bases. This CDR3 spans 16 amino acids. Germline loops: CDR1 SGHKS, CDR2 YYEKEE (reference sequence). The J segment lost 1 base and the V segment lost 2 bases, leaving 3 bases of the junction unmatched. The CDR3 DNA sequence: TGTGCCAGCAGCTTAGCGGACAGGGGGAACACCGGGGAGCTGTTTTTT. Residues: CASSLADRGNTGELFF.

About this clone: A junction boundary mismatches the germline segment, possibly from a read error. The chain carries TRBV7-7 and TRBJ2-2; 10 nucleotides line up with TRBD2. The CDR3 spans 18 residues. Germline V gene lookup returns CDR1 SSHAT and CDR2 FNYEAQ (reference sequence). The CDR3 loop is CASSLAKTPAGGSGELFF. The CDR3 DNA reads TGTGCTAGCAGCTTAGCCAAGACCCCAGCGGGAGGGTCCGGGGAGCTGTTTTTT.

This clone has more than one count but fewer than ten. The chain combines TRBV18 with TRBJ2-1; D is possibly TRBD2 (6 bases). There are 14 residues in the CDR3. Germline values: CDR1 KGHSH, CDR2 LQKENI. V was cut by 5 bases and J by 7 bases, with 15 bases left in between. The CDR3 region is CASSTSGRPNEQFF. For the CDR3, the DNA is TGTGCCAGCTCAACGAGCGGGCGCCCAAATGAGCAGTTCTTC. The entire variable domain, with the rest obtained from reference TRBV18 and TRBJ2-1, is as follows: NAGVMQNPRHLVRRRGQEARLRCSPMKGHSHVYWYRQLPEEGLKFMVYLQKENIIDESGMPKERFSAEFPKEGPSILRIQQVVRGDSAAYFCASSTSGRPNEQFFGPGTRLTVL.